A single sample is the source of the 25 T cell receptor beta chains below, sequenced in a study of T cells in Graves' hyperthyroidism and ophthalmopathy. Amplified regions were TCR beta CDR3 sequences from RNA transcripts. The study used the HTBI primer set for a first-round RT-PCR of the TCR CDR3. TCRdb ran MiXCR on the multiplex PCR reads and lists one entry per CDR3 protein. The table lists around 300,000 distinct CDR3 sequences, about 14% of them singletons. Sequenced: blood. The receptor source for this set is a woman aged 25 to 39 with Graves' hyperthyroidism that later progressed to Graves' ophthalmopathy.

This clonotype was recorded at least ten times. The chain carries TRBV5-4 and TRBJ2-7; D not certain. Trimming took 4 bases from V and 3 from J, leaving 14 bases between them. The CDR3 is 14 amino acids. The V gene's germline CDR1 is SGHNT and CDR2 YYREEE (reference sequence). The DNA of the CDR3 is TGTGCCAGCAGCACGGAAAAGACAATCTACGAGCAGTACTTC. Residues: CASSTEKTIYEQYF.

This clonotype was recorded at least ten times. V and J are TRBV30 and TRBJ1-2, with a tentative D call TRBD1 (5 bases). V was clipped by 3 bases and J by 10 bases, with 21 bases between them. CDR1 and CDR2 from the germline V gene are GTSNPN and SVGIG (reference sequence). The length of the CDR3 is 14 residues. The CDR3 nucleotides are TGTGCCTGGAGCCGAGGGACGTCCCTCCGGGACTACACCTTC. Amino acids: CAWSRGTSLRDYTF.

The chain has TRBV3-1 and TRBJ1-6; 7 nucleotides line up with TRBD1. The V gene's germline CDR1 is LGHDT and CDR2 YNNKEL (reference sequence). V shed 6 bases, J shed 8 bases, and the junction held 10 bases outside the gene matches. The CDR3 spans 15 residues. For the CDR3, the DNA is TGTGCCAGCAGTCGCACGCGAGACAGGGATTCACCCCTCCACTTT. It specifies CASSRTRDRDSPLHF.

The chain has TRBV11-2 and TRBJ2-7; no clear D gene. V lost 6 bases and J lost 1, with 7 bases in between. Germline values: CDR1 SGHAT, CDR2 FQNNGV. The CDR3 covers 12 residues. The CDR3 loop reads CASRGQSYEQYF. In nucleotides, the CDR3 is TGTGCCAGCAGAGGCCAGTCCTACGAGCAGTACTTC. The full variable domain, rest sourced from reference TRBV11-2 and TRBJ2-7, is EAGVAQSPRYKIIEKRQSVAFWCNPISGHATLYWYQQILGQGPKLLIQFQNNGVVDDSQLPKDRFSAERLKGVDSTLKIQPAKLEDSAVYLCASRGQSYEQYFGPGTRLTVT.

CDR3 bases: TGTGCCAGCAGCTCTAGACAGGGGTTACGCCAGCCCCAGCATTTT. Its protein is CASSSRQGLRQPQHF. This chain joins TRBV5-6 and TRBJ1-5, with 8 bases that match TRBD1. The CDR3 is 15 amino acids. The V gene's germline CDR1 is SGHDT and CDR2 YYEEEE. V was pared by 3 bases and J by 7 bases, with 9 bases of the junction left unmatched.

This clonotype has more than one count but fewer than ten. The chain joins TRBV7-9 to TRBJ1-5, with D possibly matching TRBD1 (5 bases). Germline loops: CDR1 SEHNR, CDR2 FQNEAQ (reference sequence). There are 17 residues in the CDR3. V lost 0 bases and J 2 bases, leaving 14 bases between the germline ends. The CDR3 here is CASSLASGGLGNQPQHF. CDR3 coding DNA: TGTGCCAGCAGCTTAGCTAGTGGGGGGTTGGGCAATCAGCCCCAGCATTTT.

This clonotype was seen many times. The rearrangement links TRBV20-1 to TRBJ2-3, with D perhaps matching TRBD1 or TRBD2 (6 bases each). This CDR3 has 13 residues. Trimming removed 5 bases at V and 6 bases at J, with 15 bases between. The V gene's germline CDR1 is DFQATT and CDR2 SNEGSKA (reference sequence). The CDR3 coding sequence is TGCAGTGCTCCGAGGGGGGCCAAGGATACGCAGTATTTT. The encoded protein is CSAPRGAKDTQYF.

In this sample, this clonotype turned up many times. V usage is TRBV29-1 and J usage is TRBJ2-1, with D hard to call. V was clipped by 7 bases and J by 10 bases, with 17 bases between them. The CDR3 totals 12 residues. Germline V gives CDR1 SQVTM, CDR2 ANQGSEA. The CDR3 protein is CSGDGWIGEQFF. DNA of the CDR3: TGCAGCGGGGATGGTTGGATCGGGGAGCAGTTCTTC.

This clonotype was counted once. J is TRBJ2-5 and V is TRBV12-3 or TRBV12-4, with 7 nucleotides matching TRBD2. This CDR3 contains 13 residues. After removal of 8 bases from V and 7 bases from J, the junction contained 10 bases not matched to a gene. The CDR3 sequence: CASGIGDYGTQYF. The DNA for the CDR3 is TGTGCCAGCGGCATAGGGGACTATGGGACCCAGTACTTC.

This clonotype was seen at least ten times. This sequence joins TRBV5-6 and TRBJ2-3; D is uncertain. V lost 2 bases to trimming and J lost 8 bases, with 18 bases between them. Germline CDR1 SGHDT, CDR2 YYEEEE. This CDR3 spans 15 amino acids. The CDR3 here is CASSLTRKNTGTQYF. The CDR3 coding sequence is TGTGCCAGCAGCTTAACGCGGAAGAACACCGGTACGCAGTATTTT.

In its sample, this clonotype was seen many times. The CDR3: CASTSGEKLFF. CDR3 in DNA: TGCGCCAGCACCTCGGGGGAAAAACTGTTTTTT. V gene TRBV5-1 combines with J gene TRBJ1-4; D is undetermined. Germline CDR1 SGHRS, CDR2 YFSETQ. The CDR3 has 11 residues. Trimming shortened V by 6 bases and J by 8 bases, and 8 bases separated the two germline ends.

In this sample, this clonotype turned up a few times. Compared with germline, one end of the junction differs, possibly owing to a read error. This sequence joins TRBV12-3 or TRBV12-4 and TRBJ2-2; D tentatively reads TRBD1 or TRBD2 (6 bases each). The CDR3 consists of 15 residues. DNA for the CDR3: TGTGCCAGCAGAGGGGGTACGGGGAATTTCGGGGGGCTGTTTTTT. As protein: CASRGGTGNFGGLFF.

This clonotype was recorded at least ten times. The V and J genes are TRBV27 and TRBJ1-5; D perhaps matches TRBD1 (6 bases). Trimming pared 1 base from V and 10 bases from J, leaving 14 bases between. The CDR3 sequence is 14 residues long. Germline V CDR1 and CDR2: MNHEY, SMNVEV (reference sequence). CDR3 nucleotides: TGTGCCAGCAGTTTATTGGGGGCGTCGTATCCCCAGCATTTT. It codes for CASSLLGASYPQHF.

This chain joins TRBV4-2 and TRBJ2-7, with D unclear. V lost 4 bases, J lost 6 bases, and 16 bases lay in between. This CDR3 is 14 amino acids long. Germline CDR1 and CDR2: LGHNA and YNFKEQ. The CDR3: CASSLLTLASEQYF. The CDR3 bases are TGTGCCAGCAGCCTACTGACCTTAGCTAGCGAGCAGTACTTC.

This clonotype was seen many times. The gene calls are TRBV28 and TRBJ2-1, with D tentatively TRBD1 (5 bases). The CDR3 totals 13 residues. V gave up 5 bases and J gave up 14 bases, with 19 bases separating them. Germline V gives CDR1 MDHEN, CDR2 SYDVKM. CDR3 loop: CASSAQSRESEFF. CDR3 nucleotides: TGTGCCAGCAGTGCACAAAGCAGGGAAAGTGAGTTCTTC.

This clonotype has ten or more counts. The V gene is TRBV10-3, the J gene TRBJ2-1; TRBD2 matches at 11 bases. V shed 11 bases and J 5 bases; nucleotides not matched to a gene: 14. The CDR3 is 16 amino acids. Germline CDR1 ENHRY, CDR2 SYGVKD. DNA of the CDR3: TGTGCCCCTCGAAGGTGGGGACTAGCGGAAAACAATGAGCAGTTCTTC. Its protein is CAPRRWGLAENNEQFF.

This clonotype was recorded many times. The rearrangement uses TRBV20-1 and TRBJ2-1, with D possibly TRBD2 on 6 matching bases. Germline V gene data show CDR1 as DFQATT and CDR2 as SNEGSKA (reference sequence). Trimming stripped 3 bases from V and 0 bases from J, with 15 bases between. This CDR3 is 16 amino acids long. The CDR3 DNA reads TGCAGTGCTAGCCCTTTTTTGGGGGGCTCCTACAATGAGCAGTTCTTC. Residues: CSASPFLGGSYNEQFF.

The rearrangement uses TRBV4-1 and TRBJ2-7; D is undetermined. V gave up 1 base and J gave up 3 bases, with 13 bases separating them. Germline V lookup: CDR1 MGHRA, CDR2 YSYEKL. The CDR3 covers 15 residues. The CDR3 bases are TGCGCCAGCAGCCAAGGACCCGTAGACTTCTACGAGCAGTACTTC. Protein: CASSQGPVDFYEQYF.

The CDR3 reads CASKLDSKTEKLFF. CDR3 bases: TGCGCCAGCAAGCTAGACTCCAAAACCGAAAAACTGTTTTTT. The chain carries TRBV10-1 and TRBJ1-4; D remains ambiguous. The CDR3 loop spans 14 amino acids. Trimming stripped 7 bases from V and 8 bases from J, with 17 bases between. Germline V lookup: CDR1 WNHNN, CDR2 SYGVQD (reference sequence).

This chain uses TRBV4-1 with TRBJ2-1; TRBD2 aligns across 12 bases. Trimming removed 4 bases from V and 8 bases from J; junction bases left unmatched: 6. The CDR3 is made up of 15 amino acids. Per germline, CDR1 MGHRA and CDR2 YSYEKL. CDR3 residues: CASSPRLAGVDEQFF. The CDR3 coding sequence is TGCGCCAGCAGCCCCCGACTAGCGGGAGTCGATGAGCAGTTCTTC.

This clonotype was seen ten or more times. This chain connects TRBV5-4 to TRBJ2-2; D call uncertain. This CDR3 spans 12 amino acids. Germline CDR1 reads SGHNT; CDR2 reads YYREEE (reference sequence). Trimming cost V 0 bases and J 6 bases, with 3 bases left between them. The CDR3 spells CASSLGPGELFF. The CDR3 region has the DNA TGTGCCAGCAGCTTGGGCCCCGGGGAGCTGTTTTTT.

This chain uses TRBV6-6 with TRBJ2-7; 7 nucleotides match TRBD2. V trimming: 1 base; J trimming: 0 bases; junction bases outside the gene matches: 9. The CDR3 is made up of 17 amino acids. Germline V lookup: CDR1 MNHNY, CDR2 SVGAGI (reference sequence). This chain's CDR3 is CASSYYPGSSGSYEQYF. The CDR3 DNA reads TGTGCCAGCAGTTACTACCCCGGGTCTAGCGGCTCCTACGAGCAGTACTTC.

This clonotype has just a few counts. The chain links TRBV5-1 to TRBJ2-5; D perhaps matches TRBD1 (6 bases). Germline assignment: CDR1 SGHRS and CDR2 YFSETQ. The CDR3 covers 15 residues. Trimming cost V 4 bases and J 5 bases, with 18 bases left between them. CDR3 nucleotides: TGCGCCAGCAGCGGCTCAGGGGTACTTGTGGAGACCCAGTACTTC. As protein: CASSGSGVLVETQYF.

The J gene is TRBJ1-2, the V gene TRBV29-1; D gene ambiguous. Germline CDR1 is SQVTM and CDR2 is ANQGSEA. This CDR3 is 13 amino acids long. The V end lost 7 bases, the J end lost 0 bases, and 12 bases lay between the germline ends. The CDR3 DNA reads TGCAGCGCAGACGGAGAAGCTAACTATGGCTACACCTTC. Translating it yields CSADGEANYGYTF.

This clonotype was seen at least ten times. The chain uses TRBV7-2 and TRBJ2-2; weak D call: TRBD1 (5 bases). Germline CDR1 SGHTA, CDR2 FQGNSA. The CDR3 sequence is 13 residues long. V lost 5 bases and J 7 bases, leaving 11 bases between the germline ends. The DNA for the CDR3 is TGTGCCAGCAGCCGAAACCAGGGCGGGGAGCTGTTTTTT. Protein sequence: CASSRNQGGELFF.